This is a list of T cell receptor beta chains from one sample in a study of T cells in Graves' hyperthyroidism and ophthalmopathy. MiXCR, applied by TCRdb to the multiplex PCR reads, yields one record per CDR3 protein. The data contain 700,000 or so distinct CDR3 sequences, around 15% of them singletons. The sequenced sample consisted of blood. The receptors come from a man aged 18 to 29 with Graves' hyperthyroidism. Both conserved end residues are part of each CDR3. D genes are given only for firm matches. Clone size is not always given. Where it is, it says once, few, many or a class for expanded clones.

d_gene	v_gene	abundance	j_gene	CDR3aa	CDR3nt
TRBD1	TRBV6-1	few	TRBJ2-2	CASGGPGQGNTGELFF	TGTGCCAGCGGGGGCCCGGGACAGGGGAATACCGGGGAGCTGTTTTTT
NA	TRBV24-1	few	TRBJ2-5	CATSDRRASQETQYF	TGTGCCACCAGTGATAGGAGGGCCTCCCAAGAGACCCAGTACTTC
TRBD2	TRBV30	many	TRBJ2-4	CAWSHRGEVKVKNIQYF	TGTGCCTGGAGTCACCGGGGGGAGGTAAAGGTCAAAAACATTCAGTACTTC
TRBD1	TRBV27	NA	TRBJ1-6	CASGTGDSPLHF	TGTGCCAGCGGGACAGGGGATTCACCCCTCCACTTT
NA	TRBV12-3/TRBV12-4	NA	TRBJ1-1	CASSPQGGSEAFF	TGTGCCAGCAGTCCCCAAGGGGGGAGTGAAGCTTTCTTT
TRBD2	TRBV6-2/TRBV6-3	many	TRBJ2-1	CASSYPRDSGFASSYNEQFF	TGTGCCAGCAGTTACCCAAGGGATAGCGGGTTCGCAAGCTCCTACAATGAGCAGTTCTTC
TRBD2	TRBV20-1	NA	TRBJ2-1	CSASRLAGLYNEQFF	TGCAGTGCTAGTCGTCTAGCGGGCCTCTACAATGAGCAGTTCTTC
NA	TRBV24-1	NA	TRBJ2-2	CATSDSFQGLNTGELFF	TGTGCCACCAGTGATTCCTTTCAGGGGTTGAACACCGGGGAGCTGTTTTTT
NA	TRBV9	many	TRBJ1-6	CASSEAPGRSNSPLHF	TGTGCCAGCAGCGAGGCTCCGGGACGGTCCAATTCACCCCTCCACTTT
TRBD1	TRBV28	many	TRBJ1-5	CASRSSGTGTGQPQHF	TGTGCCAGCAGATCTTCTGGGACAGGGACGGGACAGCCCCAGCATTTT
NA	TRBV7-9	NA	TRBJ1-1	CASSQPSRAEAFF	TGTGCCAGCAGCCAACCCTCGAGAGCTGAAGCTTTCTTT